The clone carrying this T cell receptor (beta chain) was counted many times. At the DNA level, this CDR3 is encoded by other sequences in the same sample as well. The data originate from a study of blood T cell repertoires in COVID-19. For the study at large: Researchers got acute and convalescent COVID-19 samples from the United States, Italy and Spain. In each case, the material was cDNA or gDNA derived from T cells, B-cell-depleted T cells, or PBMCs.

Germline V gene lookup returns CDR1 SGDLS and CDR2 YYNGEE. J lost 4 bases, V lost 3 bases, and 1 base had no gene match. This CDR3 has 13 amino acids. In the source study's methods: Estimation of nucleated cell counts was performed using reference gene primer amplification. Libraries were prepared by immunoSEQ multiplex PCR; TCRdb keeps only in-frame clonotypes and omits some of them. That table supplies the V and J calls and clone size; D and trimming were determined from the DNA. The data show around 81,000 clones, 70% to 80% seen once. The chain employs TRBV9 and TRBJ2-7; TRBD1 matches at 10 bases. The receptor's source is a human donor in a cohort sampled during active COVID-19. Material for sequencing was peripheral blood. The CDR3 bases are TGTGCCAGCAGCGGACAGGGGGCTTACGAGCAGTACTTC. Protein: CASSGQGAYEQYF.